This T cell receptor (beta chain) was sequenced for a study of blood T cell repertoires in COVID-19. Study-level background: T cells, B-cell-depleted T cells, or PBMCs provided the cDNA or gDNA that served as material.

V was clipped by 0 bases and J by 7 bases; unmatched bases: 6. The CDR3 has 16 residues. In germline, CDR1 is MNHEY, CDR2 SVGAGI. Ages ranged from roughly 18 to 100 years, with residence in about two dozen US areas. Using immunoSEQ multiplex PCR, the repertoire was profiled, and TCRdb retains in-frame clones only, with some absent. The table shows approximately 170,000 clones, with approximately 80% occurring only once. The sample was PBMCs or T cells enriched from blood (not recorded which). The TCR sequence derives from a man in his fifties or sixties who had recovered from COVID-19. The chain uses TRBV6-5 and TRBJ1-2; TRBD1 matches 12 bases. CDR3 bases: TGTGCCAGCAGTTACTCGAAGGGACAGGGGGCAGGTGGCTACACCTTC. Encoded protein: CASSYSKGQGAGGYTF.